This T cell receptor beta chain appears in the sequencing data of a study of beta chain features in type 1 diabetes. Across the whole study: No age, gender or cell yield differences were seen between patients and healthy donors. General study findings and limits: In all four CD4+ subsets, TCRB CDR3 length was significantly, moderately reduced in type 1 diabetes.

Expressed TCRB transcripts were sequenced, since all the RNA that had been isolated was reverse transcribed. Some clones are missing from TCRdb's copy, which holds only in-frame ones; the method was immunoSEQ multiplex PCR. The sample includes about 16,000 clones, 45% to 55% of them seen just once. As concerns this clone: The target antigen is unknown.

J gave up 1 base and V 4 bases, and 7 bases lay outside the gene matches. Germline assignment: CDR1 MNHNS and CDR2 SASEGT. The CDR3 loop spans 18 amino acids. The chain couples TRBV6-1 to TRBJ2-3; 14 nucleotides align to TRBD2. Sequenced sample: stem cell memory CD4+ T cells from blood. The receptor was isolated from a young woman in good health. CDR3 DNA: TGTGCCAGCAGTGTCGGGACTAGCGGGAGCGTTGGCACAGATACGCAGTATTTT. Residues: CASSVGTSGSVGTDTQYF.